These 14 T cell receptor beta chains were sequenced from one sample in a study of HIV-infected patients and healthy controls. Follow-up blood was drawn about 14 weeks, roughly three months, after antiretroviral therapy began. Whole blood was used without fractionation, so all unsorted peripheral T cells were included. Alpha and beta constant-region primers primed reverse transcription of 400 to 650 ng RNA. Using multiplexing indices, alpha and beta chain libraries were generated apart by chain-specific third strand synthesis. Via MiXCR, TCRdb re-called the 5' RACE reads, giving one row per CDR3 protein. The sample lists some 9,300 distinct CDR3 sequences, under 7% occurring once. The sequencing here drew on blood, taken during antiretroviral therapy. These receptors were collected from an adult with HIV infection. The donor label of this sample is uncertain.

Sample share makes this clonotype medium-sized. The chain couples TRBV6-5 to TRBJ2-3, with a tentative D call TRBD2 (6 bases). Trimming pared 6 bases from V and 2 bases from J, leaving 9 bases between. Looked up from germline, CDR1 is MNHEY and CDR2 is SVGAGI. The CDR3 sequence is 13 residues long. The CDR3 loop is CASRRDFTDTQYF. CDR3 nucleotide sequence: TGTGCCAGCAGAAGGGACTTCACAGATACGCAGTATTTT.

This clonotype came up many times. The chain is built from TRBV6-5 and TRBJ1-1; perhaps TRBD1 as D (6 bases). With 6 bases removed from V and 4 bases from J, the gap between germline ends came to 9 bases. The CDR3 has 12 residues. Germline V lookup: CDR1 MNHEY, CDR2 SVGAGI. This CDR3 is CASSPGVTEAFF. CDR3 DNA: TGTGCCAGCAGCCCAGGGGTCACTGAAGCTTTCTTT.

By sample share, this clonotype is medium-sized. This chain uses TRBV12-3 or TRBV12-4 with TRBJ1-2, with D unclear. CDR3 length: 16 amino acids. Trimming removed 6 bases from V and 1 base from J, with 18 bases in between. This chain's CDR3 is CASRPTGRRVNYGYTF. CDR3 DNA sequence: TGTGCCAGCAGACCCACCGGGAGGCGTGTTAACTATGGCTACACCTTC.

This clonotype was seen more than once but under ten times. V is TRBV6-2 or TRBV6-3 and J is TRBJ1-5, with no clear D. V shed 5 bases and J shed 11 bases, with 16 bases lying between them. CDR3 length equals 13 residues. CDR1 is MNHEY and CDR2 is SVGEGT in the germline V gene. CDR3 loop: CASSDRTQTAQHF. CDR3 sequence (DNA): TGTGCCAGCAGTGACCGAACTCAGACGGCCCAGCATTTT.

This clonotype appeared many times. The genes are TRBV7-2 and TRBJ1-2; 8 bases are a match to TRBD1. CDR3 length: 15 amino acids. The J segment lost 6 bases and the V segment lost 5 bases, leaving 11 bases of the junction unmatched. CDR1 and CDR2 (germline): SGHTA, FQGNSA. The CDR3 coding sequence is TGTGCCAGCAGCCGACAGGGGACTGCGCGAGATGGCTACACCTTC. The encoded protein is CASSRQGTARDGYTF.

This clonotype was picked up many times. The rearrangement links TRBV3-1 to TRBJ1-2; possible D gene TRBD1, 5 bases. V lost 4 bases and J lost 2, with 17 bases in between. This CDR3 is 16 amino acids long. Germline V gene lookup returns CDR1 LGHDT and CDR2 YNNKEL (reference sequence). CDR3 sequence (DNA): TGTGCCAGCAGCCGAGCAGCCGGGGGAGGCAACTATGGCTACACCTTC. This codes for CASSRAAGGGNYGYTF.

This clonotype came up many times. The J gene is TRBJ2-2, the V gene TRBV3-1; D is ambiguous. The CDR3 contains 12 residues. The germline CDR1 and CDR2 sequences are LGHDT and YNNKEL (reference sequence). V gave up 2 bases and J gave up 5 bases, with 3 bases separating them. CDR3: CASSQQTGELFF. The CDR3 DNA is TGTGCCAGCAGCCAACAGACCGGGGAGCTGTTTTTT.

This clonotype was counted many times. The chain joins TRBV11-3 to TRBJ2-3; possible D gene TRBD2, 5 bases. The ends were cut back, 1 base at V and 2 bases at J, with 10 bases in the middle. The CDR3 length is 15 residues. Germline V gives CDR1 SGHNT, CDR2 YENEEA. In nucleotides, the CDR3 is TGTGCCAGCAGCTTAGGTGGGAGACTCACAGATACGCAGTATTTT. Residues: CASSLGGRLTDTQYF.

CDR3 region: CASSLYGGNADTQYF. Here the CDR3 DNA reads TGCGCCAGCAGCTTGTATGGGGGTAATGCAGATACGCAGTATTTT. This sequence joins TRBV5-1 and TRBJ2-3, with D tentatively TRBD1 or TRBD2 (5 bases each). This CDR3 is built from 15 residues. Trimming removed 1 base from V and 4 bases from J, with 13 bases in between. Germline-derived CDR1 and CDR2 are SGHRS and YFSETQ.

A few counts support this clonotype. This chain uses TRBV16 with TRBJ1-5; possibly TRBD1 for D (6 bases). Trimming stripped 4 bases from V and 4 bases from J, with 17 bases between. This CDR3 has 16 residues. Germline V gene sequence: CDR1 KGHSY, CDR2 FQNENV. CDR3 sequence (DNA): TGTGCCAGCAGCCCTCGCGGCAGGGGAAATAATCAGCCCCAGCATTTT. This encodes CASSPRGRGNNQPQHF.

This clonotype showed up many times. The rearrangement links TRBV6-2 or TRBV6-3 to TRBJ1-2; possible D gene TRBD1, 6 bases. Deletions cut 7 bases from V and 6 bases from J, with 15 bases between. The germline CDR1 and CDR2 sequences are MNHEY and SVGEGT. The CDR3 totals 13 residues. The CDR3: CASTPIQGNGYTF. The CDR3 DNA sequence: TGTGCCAGCACTCCTATCCAGGGGAATGGCTACACCTTC.

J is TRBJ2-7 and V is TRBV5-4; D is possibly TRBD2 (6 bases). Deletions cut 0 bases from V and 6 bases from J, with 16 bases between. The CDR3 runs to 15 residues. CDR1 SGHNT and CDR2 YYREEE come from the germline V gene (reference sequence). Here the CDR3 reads CASSLGRGRSSEQYF. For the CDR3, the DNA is TGTGCCAGCAGCTTGGGGAGGGGACGTAGTAGCGAGCAGTACTTC.

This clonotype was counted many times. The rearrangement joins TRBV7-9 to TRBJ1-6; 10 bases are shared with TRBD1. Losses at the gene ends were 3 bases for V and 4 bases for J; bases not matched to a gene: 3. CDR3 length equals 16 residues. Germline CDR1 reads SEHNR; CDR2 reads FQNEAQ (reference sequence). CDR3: CASSLGQGFYNSPLHF. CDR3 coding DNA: TGTGCCAGCAGCTTGGGACAGGGGTTTTATAATTCACCCCTCCACTTT.

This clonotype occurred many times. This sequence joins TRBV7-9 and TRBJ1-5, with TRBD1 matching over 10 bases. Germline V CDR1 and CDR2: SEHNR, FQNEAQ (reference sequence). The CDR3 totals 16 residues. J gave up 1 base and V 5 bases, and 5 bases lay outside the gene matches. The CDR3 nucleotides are TGTGCCAGCAGCCGGTCGGACAGGGGGAGCAATCAGCCCCAGCATTTT. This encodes CASSRSDRGSNQPQHF.